Listed here are 5 T cell receptor beta chains from one sample, sequenced in a study of T cells after yellow fever vaccination (dated by TCRdb to the late 2010s). Libraries were made using 5' RACE. The sequencing machine was an Illumina NovaSeq 6000. Clones were called with MiXCR by TCRdb after fastp trimmed the public reads at Q25, and only in-frame beta chains were retained. Merged by CDR3 protein, the rows form single entries marked with the most common genes and DNA. This sample is represented by about 130,000 distinct CDR3 sequences; approximately 9% of them were singletons. Together, the top ten hold 40% of the sample. In light of the paper, this sample's treatment or condition label describes: live attenuated yellow fever vaccine strain. The sample here was CD8+ T cells sorted from PBMCs, taken on the day of the yellow fever booster vaccination. Receptors originate from a man in his late teens or twenties who received the YFV17D yellow fever vaccine.

This clonotype was detected many times. J is TRBJ1-1 and V is TRBV4-1, with D perhaps TRBD1 (6 bases). V dropped 5 bases and J dropped 0 bases, with 10 bases sitting between them. The germline gives CDR1 MGHRA, CDR2 YSYEKL. This CDR3 is built from 14 residues. The CDR3 region has the DNA TGCGCCAGCAGCGGGGGGGCTATGAACACTGAAGCTTTCTTT. This encodes CASSGGAMNTEAFF.

The table lists this clonotype with a few counts. The chain is built from TRBV12-3 or TRBV12-4 and TRBJ2-1; 7 bases align to TRBD1. The trim removed 5 bases at V and 6 bases at J, leaving 10 bases unmatched. CDR3 size: 15 residues. The CDR3 coding sequence is TGTGCCAGCAGTGTAACCTCCGGGACAGCCAATGAGCAGTTCTTC. This gives the protein CASSVTSGTANEQFF.

Only a few counts were recorded for this clonotype. The genes are TRBV9 and TRBJ2-1, with a weak D call TRBD2 (6 bases). The CDR3 runs 15 residues. Looked up from germline, CDR1 is SGDLS and CDR2 is YYNGEE. Trimming removed 0 bases at V and 2 bases at J, with 9 bases between. As DNA, the CDR3 is TGTGCCAGCAGCGTAGACGGGGGAGCCTACAATGAGCAGTTCTTC. It encodes CASSVDGGAYNEQFF. The complete variable domain, with remaining parts taken from reference TRBV9 and TRBJ2-1, reads DSGVTQTPKHLITATGQRVTLRCSPRSGDLSVYWYQQSLDQGLQFLIQYYNGEERAKGNILERFSAQQFPDLHSELNLSSLELGDSALYFCASSVDGGAYNEQFFGPGTRLTVL.

The rearrangement links TRBV15 to TRBJ1-1; TRBD1 is a possible D gene (5 bases). This CDR3 comprises 15 residues. Germline V lookup: CDR1 LNHNV, CDR2 YYDKDF (reference sequence). Trimming stripped 3 bases from V and 2 bases from J, with 13 bases between. CDR3 in DNA: TGTGCCACCAGCAGGGGCTGGGACTCCAACACTGAAGCTTTCTTT. This encodes CATSRGWDSNTEAFF.

A few counts support this clonotype. The DNA for the CDR3 is TGCGCCAGCAGCCGAGGGACAGGGGGAGCCTTGGAGCAGTACTTC. This codes for CASSRGTGGALEQYF. The rearrangement joins TRBV5-1 to TRBJ2-7, with 11 bases fitting TRBD1. From germline, CDR1 is SGHRS and CDR2 YFSETQ. This CDR3 has 15 amino acids. Trimming removed 4 bases from V and 7 bases from J; junction bases left unmatched: 10.